This entry lists 26 T cell receptor beta chains sequenced from one sample in a study of PD-1 blockade in mismatch repair-deficient tumors. Regarding time point: identical approximately nine-day culture without peptide (control). Their antigens remain unidentified. Assay: immunoSEQ multiplex PCR; the TCRdb copy retains only in-frame clones and omits some. The table records over 11,000 clones, 85% to 90% of them present only once. The sample in question was cells cultured in vitro, obtained from a patient treated with pembrolizumab. The receptors stem from an adult with mismatch repair-deficient cancer.

This CDR3 is CAWSVRAPSSSGNTIYF. CDR3 nucleotide sequence: TGTGCCTGGAGTGTACGGGCCCCGTCTAGCTCTGGAAACACCATATATTTT. The genes are TRBV30 and TRBJ1-3; D remains unclear. Germline V gene lookup returns CDR1 GTSNPN and CDR2 SVGIG (reference sequence). V shed 0 bases and J shed 0 bases, with 15 bases lying between them. This CDR3 spans 17 amino acids.

Written as DNA, the CDR3 is TGTGCCAGCAGTATGGTGGGAAGAGCGCAAGAGACCCAGTACTTC. Protein product: CASSMVGRAQETQYF. The chain links TRBV27 to TRBJ2-5, with D uncertain. This CDR3 is built from 15 residues. The V gene's germline CDR1 is MNHEY and CDR2 SMNVEV (reference sequence). With 5 bases removed from V and 2 bases from J, the gap between germline ends came to 15 bases.

The rearrangement links TRBV2 to TRBJ2-1; 13 bases agree with TRBD2. This CDR3 is built from 15 residues. The trim removed 6 bases at V and 5 bases at J, leaving 4 bases unmatched. Germline CDR1 and CDR2: SNHLY and FYNNEI. CDR3 nucleotides: TGTGCCAGCAGGGGGACTAGCGGGAACAACAATGAGCAGTTCTTC. Translation: CASRGTSGNNNEQFF.

V usage is TRBV5-1 and J usage is TRBJ1-3; D remains unclear. CDR3 length equals 16 residues. Trimming removed 0 bases at V and 0 bases at J, with 10 bases between. Germline V gives CDR1 SGHRS, CDR2 YFSETQ. The CDR3 sequence: CASSLEPPDSGNTIYF. The CDR3 DNA is TGCGCCAGCAGCTTGGAACCCCCGGACTCTGGAAACACCATATATTTT. Filled out from reference TRBV5-1 and TRBJ1-3, the complete variable domain reads KAGVTQTPRYLIKTRGQQVTLSCSPISGHRSVSWYQQTPGQGLQFLFEYFSETQRNKGNFPGRFSGRQFSNSRSEMNVSTLELGDSALYLCASSLEPPDSGNTIYFGEGSWLTVV.

Comment on this clone: The germline gene is not matched at one end of the junction; a read error may be the cause. The V call is TRBV5-3, the J call TRBJ2-1; no definite D call. TRBV5-3 is labeled an ORF, and its function is uncertain. The CDR3 totals 11 residues. CDR3 coding DNA: TGTGCCAGCAGCTTTGTCAATGAGCAGTTCTTC. Translating gives CASSFVNEQFF.

The chain couples TRBV13 to TRBJ1-1; no reliable D call. The CDR3 covers 13 residues. The V end lost 0 bases, the J end lost 6 bases, and 8 bases lay between the germline ends. CDR1 and CDR2 from the germline V gene are PRHDT and FYEKMQ (reference sequence). CDR3 coding DNA: TGTGCCAGCAGCTTAGGTTCTGGGGCTGAAGCTTTCTTT. As protein: CASSLGSGAEAFF.

CDR3 in amino acids: CASYTGYNEQFF. Written as DNA, the CDR3 is TGTGCCTCTTATACGGGTTACAATGAGCAGTTCTTC. V and J are TRBV28 and TRBJ2-1; D is unresolved. Germline lookup yields CDR1 MDHEN and CDR2 SYDVKM. This CDR3 region has 12 residues. V lost 11 bases to trimming and J lost 4 bases, with 12 bases between them.

The chain is built from TRBV27 and TRBJ2-1, with 8 bases identical to TRBD2. The CDR3 consists of 14 residues. Germline V gives CDR1 MNHEY, CDR2 SMNVEV (reference sequence). After removal of 3 bases from V and 7 bases from J, the junction contained 5 bases not matched to a gene. The CDR3 region has the DNA TGTGCCAGCAGTTTCGTGACTAGCGCAAATGAGCAGTTCTTC. Translating gives CASSFVTSANEQFF.

V and J are TRBV10-2 and TRBJ2-7, with 9 bases aligning to TRBD2. The germline V gene has CDR1 WSHSY and CDR2 SAAADI. Trimming at V came to 3 bases and at J to 6 bases, leaving 12 bases not matched to a gene. The CDR3 is 16 amino acids. In nucleotides, the CDR3 is TGCGCCAGCAGTGAAAGCACTGTGGGACTAGCCTCCGAGCAGTACTTC. Its protein product is CASSESTVGLASEQYF.

Worth noting for this clone: The junction does not match germline at one end; this may be a read error. The CDR3 here is CASSLVGGTQTYGQYF. The CDR3 DNA follows: TGTGCCAGCAGCTTAGTGGGGGGGACGCAAACCTACGGGCAGTACTTC. The V and J genes are TRBV7-2 and TRBJ2-7, with TRBD2 matching over 7 bases. CDR3 length: 16 amino acids. Germline CDR1 is SGHTA and CDR2 is FQGNSA.

The chain employs TRBV27 and TRBJ1-2; D unclear. This CDR3 spans 14 amino acids. Trimming removed 6 bases from V and 0 bases from J, with 11 bases in between. The germline V gene encodes CDR1 MNHEY and CDR2 SMNVEV (reference sequence). The CDR3 sequence: CASSLRNPNYGYTF. CDR3 coding DNA: TGTGCCAGCAGCCTCAGGAACCCTAACTATGGCTACACCTTC.

This clone was seen a few times. CDR3 loop: CASSPDRAVHTGELFF. CDR3 in DNA: TGTGCCAGCAGCCCGGACAGGGCAGTCCACACCGGGGAGCTGTTTTTT. The chain links TRBV27 to TRBJ2-2, with 8 bases that match TRBD1. V dropped 6 bases and J dropped 3; count of bases not matched to a gene: 9. CDR1 MNHEY and CDR2 SMNVEV come from the germline V gene (reference sequence). The CDR3 is 16 residues long.

The J gene is TRBJ2-1, the V gene TRBV28; D is undetermined. Germline CDR1 is MDHEN and CDR2 is SYDVKM. Trimming took 1 base from V and 0 from J, leaving 10 bases between them. The CDR3 spans 16 residues. The CDR3 reads CASSLYGRYSYNEQFF. The CDR3 region has the DNA TGTGCCAGCAGTTTATACGGGCGTTACTCCTACAATGAGCAGTTCTTC.

The V and J genes are TRBV7-3 and TRBJ2-1, with 9 bases lining up with TRBD2. V lost 5 bases and J lost 2; bases outside the gene matches: 4. The CDR3 loop spans 15 amino acids. Germline-derived CDR1 and CDR2 are SGHTA and FQGTGA. CDR3 protein: CASSASGTPYNEQFF. The CDR3 region has the DNA TGTGCCAGCAGCGCTAGCGGGACACCCTACAATGAGCAGTTCTTC.

In this sample, this clone turned up a few times. CDR3 protein: CASRSRDRGPYEQYF. The DNA of the CDR3 is TGTGCCAGCAGAAGCCGGGACAGGGGCCCCTACGAGCAGTACTTC. The chain employs TRBV21-1 and TRBJ2-7; the DNA was not used to check the table's D call, TRBD1. TRBV21-1 is flagged as a pseudogene. The CDR3 spans 15 residues.

This chain joins TRBV7-9 and TRBJ2-6; 11 bases match TRBD2. Germline V lookup: CDR1 SEHNR, CDR2 FQNEAQ (reference sequence). V lost 1 base to trimming and J lost 0 bases; unmatched junction nucleotides: 5. The CDR3 is made up of 19 amino acids. CDR3 in amino acids: CASSLGLAGRSSGANVLTF. The CDR3 DNA follows: TGTGCCAGCAGCTTAGGACTAGCGGGAAGGAGCTCTGGGGCCAACGTCCTGACTTTC.

V gene TRBV7-9 combines with J gene TRBJ2-6, with TRBD1 as a possible D gene (5 bases). CDR1 is SEHNR and CDR2 is FQNEAQ in the germline V gene (reference sequence). Trimming cost V 3 bases and J 0 bases, with 9 bases left between them. This CDR3 has 16 residues. CDR3: CASSFLTASGANVLTF. DNA of the CDR3: TGTGCCAGCAGCTTTTTGACAGCCTCTGGGGCCAACGTCCTGACTTTC.

There are a few counts of this clone. The chain recombines TRBV4-2 with TRBJ2-1; TRBD2 matches at 13 bases. J lost 5 bases, V lost 1 base, and 2 bases had no gene match. Germline loops: CDR1 LGHNA, CDR2 YNFKEQ. This CDR3 contains 16 residues. The CDR3: CASSQALAGGHNEQFF. CDR3 nucleotide sequence: TGTGCCAGCAGCCAAGCACTAGCGGGAGGGCACAATGAGCAGTTCTTC.

The rearrangement joins TRBV2 to TRBJ2-1; D not certain. Germline lookup yields CDR1 SNHLY and CDR2 FYNNEI. Trimming cost V 6 bases and J 10 bases, with 7 bases left between them. The CDR3 is 10 amino acids. CDR3: CASSGIEQFF. The CDR3 nucleotides read TGTGCCAGCAGCGGCATAGAGCAGTTCTTC.

This chain joins TRBV19 and TRBJ2-1; D could derive from TRBD1 or TRBD2 (6 bases each). CDR3 size: 15 residues. V lost 5 bases and J lost 1, with 12 bases in between. Germline CDR1 and CDR2: LNHDA and SQIVND (reference sequence). CDR3 sequence reads: CASSGRGLSYNEQFF. For the CDR3, the DNA is TGTGCCAGTAGTGGTCGGGGGCTATCCTACAATGAGCAGTTCTTC.

The rearrangement joins TRBV14 to TRBJ2-7; 10 nucleotides line up with TRBD2. CDR1 is SGHDN and CDR2 is FVKESK in the germline V gene. CDR3 length: 15 amino acids. Losses at the gene ends were 5 bases for V and 0 bases for J; bases not matched to a gene: 4. CDR3: CASSKVAGGSYEQYF. The DNA for the CDR3 is TGTGCCAGCAGCAAAGTAGCGGGAGGCTCCTACGAGCAGTACTTC.

The chain is built from TRBV4-1 and TRBJ1-1; D perhaps matches TRBD1 (6 bases). CDR3 length: 12 amino acids. The V end lost 7 bases, the J end lost 5 bases, and 11 bases lay between the germline ends. Germline V gene sequence: CDR1 MGHRA, CDR2 YSYEKL. CDR3 region: CASMGARTEAFF. The CDR3, as DNA: TGCGCCAGCATGGGGGCGAGGACTGAAGCTTTCTTT.

The chain joins TRBV27 to TRBJ1-2; possibly TRBD1 for D (5 bases). The CDR3 spans 15 residues. V lost 5 bases to trimming and J lost 7 bases, with 20 bases between them. Germline-derived CDR1 and CDR2 are MNHEY and SMNVEV (reference sequence). The CDR3 reads CASSPLGGEGVGYTF. CDR3 nucleotides: TGTGCCAGCAGTCCCTTGGGGGGTGAGGGTGTTGGCTACACCTTC.

This chain joins TRBV2 and TRBJ2-7, with 13 positions matching TRBD2. CDR1 is SNHLY and CDR2 is FYNNEI in the germline V gene. This CDR3 is 14 amino acids long. With V trimmed by 7 bases and J by 6 bases, 6 bases remained unmatched. CDR3 bases: TGTGCCAGCAAGACTAGCGGGGGGAGCAGCGAGCAGTACTTC. It yields the protein CASKTSGGSSEQYF.

The rearrangement uses TRBV5-4 and TRBJ2-4; D remains unclear. The germline CDR1 and CDR2 sequences are SGHNT and YYREEE (reference sequence). V lost 3 bases and J 0 bases, leaving 4 bases between the germline ends. The CDR3 is made up of 13 amino acids. The CDR3 spells CASSSLAKNIQYF. The DNA for the CDR3 is TGTGCCAGCAGCTCCTTAGCCAAAAACATTCAGTACTTC. Supplemented by reference TRBV5-4 and TRBJ2-4, the full variable domain reads ETGVTQSPTHLIKTRGQQVTLRCSSQSGHNTVSWYQQALGQGPQFIFQYYREEENGRGNFPPRFSGLQFPNYSSELNVNALELDDSALYLCASSSLAKNIQYFGAGTRLSVL.

J is TRBJ2-1 and V is TRBV5-1; the D is unclear. Between the trimmed V and J ends, which lost 5 bases and 9 bases, there was a span of 15 bases. This CDR3 comprises 13 residues. Germline V gene data show CDR1 as SGHRS and CDR2 as YFSETQ. The CDR3 region is CASSLRPTGEQFF. The CDR3 nucleotides are TGCGCCAGCAGTTTGAGACCTACTGGTGAGCAGTTCTTC.